This TCR beta chain originates from a study of cytomegalovirus exposure and HLA in healthy donors. Study-wide background: Early on, a data release was issued that held some 91 million unique TCRs from HLA-typed donors.

The PCR made use of 60 Vbeta and 13 Jbeta primers. Sequencing used immunoSEQ multiplex PCR; TCRdb keeps in-frame clones, though not all of them. Of 170,000 or so clones in the sample, roughly 80% were seen once. V gave up 4 bases and J gave up 8 bases, with 11 bases separating them. This CDR3 region has 12 residues. Germline-derived CDR1 and CDR2 are SQVTM and ANQGSEA. The sequence came from a man aged 55 to 70 in good health and CMV-seronegative. The sequenced material came from PBMCs. The rearrangement joins TRBV29-1 to TRBJ1-4, with D possibly being TRBD1 (5 bases). For the CDR3, the DNA is TGCAGCGTTGGTGAGACAGTCGAAAAACTGTTTTTT. Translation: CSVGETVEKLFF. The variable domain in full, completed from reference TRBV29-1 and TRBJ1-4, reads SAVISQKPSRDICQRGTSLTIQCQVDSQVTMMFWYRQQPGQSLTLIATANQGSEATYESGFVIDKFPISRPNLTFSTLTVSNMSPEDSSIYLCSVGETVEKLFFGSGTQLSVL.